Presented here are 14 T cell receptor beta chains from one specimen sequenced in a study of response to subunit inactivated influenza vaccine. TCRdb re-called the RT-PCR reads through MiXCR, storing one row per CDR3 protein. Altogether about 500,000 distinct CDR3 sequences are present, approximately 15% being singletons, with the ten largest covering 3%. The specimen was CD4+ T cells sorted from PBMCs, collected about 23 months after vaccination. Receptors originate from a man aged 50 to 75 who received an inactivated influenza vaccine.

The rearrangement joins TRBV28 to TRBJ2-3, with D unclear. The CDR3 contains 16 residues. The germline V and J ends were trimmed by 6 bases and 2 bases, with 18 bases remaining between them. Per the germline V gene, CDR1 is MDHEN and CDR2 is SYDVKM. The CDR3 sequence is CASSPFSGSSTDTQYF. CDR3 DNA: TGTGCCAGCAGCCCCTTTAGTGGTAGTTCCACAGATACGCAGTATTTT. The full variable domain, in which reference TRBV28 and TRBJ2-3 provide the parts outside the CDR3, is DVKVTQSSRYLVKRTGEKVFLECVQDMDHENMFWYRQDPGLGLRLIYFSYDVKMKEKGDIPEGYSVSREKKERFSLILESASTNQTSMYLCASSPFSGSSTDTQYFGPGTRLTVL.

The chain uses TRBV5-5 and TRBJ1-2; D remains unclear. The ends were cut back, 1 base at V and 8 bases at J, with 15 bases in the middle. This CDR3 region has 14 residues. Germline V gene data show CDR1 as SGHKS and CDR2 as YYEKEE (reference sequence). The CDR3 DNA is TGTGCCAGCAGCTTGTTGAACTCCATCCACGGCTACACCTTC. It is translated as CASSLLNSIHGYTF.

Written as DNA, the CDR3 is TGTGCCAGCAAGTTTACCAGCGCCGGCTCCTACGAGCAGTACTTC. Translated, it gives CASKFTSAGSYEQYF. The chain has TRBV6-5 and TRBJ2-7; D is ambiguous. The V gene's germline CDR1 is MNHEY and CDR2 SVGAGI. Trimming pared 7 bases from V and 0 bases from J, leaving 16 bases between. This CDR3 comprises 15 residues.

The rearrangement joins TRBV2 to TRBJ2-7, with D perhaps matching TRBD1 (6 bases). The ends were cut back, 3 bases at V and 7 bases at J, with 13 bases in the middle. From germline, CDR1 is SNHLY and CDR2 FYNNEI. The CDR3 loop spans 13 amino acids. CDR3 amino acids: CASSDWGTGEQYF. Written as DNA, the CDR3 is TGTGCCAGCAGTGACTGGGGAACAGGGGAGCAGTACTTC.

This clonotype was found a few times. J is TRBJ2-7 and V is TRBV27; the match to TRBD1 covers 7 bases. The CDR3 consists of 12 residues. CDR1 is MNHEY, CDR2 SMNVEV, per germline (reference sequence). V lost 8 bases and J lost 4; bases outside the gene matches: 5. The CDR3 region has the DNA TGTGCCAGCGCTAGCAGGGGGTACGAGCAGTACTTC. Amino acids: CASASRGYEQYF.

The chain joins TRBV9 to TRBJ2-1; D is tentatively TRBD1 or TRBD2 (6 bases each). Trimming took off 1 base at V and 1 base at J, with 15 bases between the two ends. The CDR3 length is 17 residues. In germline, CDR1 is SGDLS, CDR2 YYNGEE. The CDR3 protein is CASSVLSGAASYNEQFF. The CDR3 DNA reads as TGTGCCAGCAGCGTACTGTCGGGGGCGGCGTCCTACAATGAGCAGTTCTTC.

This clonotype was counted many times. The chain employs TRBV20-1 and TRBJ1-5; 9 bases are shared with TRBD1. This CDR3 spans 16 amino acids. The junction had 10 bases not matched to a gene; V was cut back by 0 bases and J by 7 bases. CDR1 is DFQATT, CDR2 SNEGSKA, per germline (reference sequence). The CDR3 DNA follows: TGCAGTGCTAGAGAACTCCGAACAGGGGGCGGACAGCCCCAGCATTTT. As protein: CSARELRTGGGQPQHF.

This clonotype was picked up many times. The chain carries TRBV29-1 and TRBJ2-7, with D possibly TRBD1 on 5 matching bases. V lost 8 bases, J lost 2 bases, and 16 bases lay in between. Germline loops: CDR1 SQVTM, CDR2 ANQGSEA. This CDR3 region has 13 residues. The CDR3 reads CSYIRASTYEQYF. The CDR3 bases are TGCAGCTACATCAGGGCTTCTACCTACGAGCAGTACTTC.

This clonotype was observed a few times. V is TRBV18 and J is TRBJ2-1; D is perhaps TRBD1 or TRBD2 (5 bases each). CDR3 length equals 14 residues. Trimming removed 6 bases from V and 4 bases from J, with 13 bases in between. Germline CDR1 and CDR2: KGHSH and LQKENI. The CDR3 coding sequence is TGTGCCAGCTCCCCCGCCAGGGAGTACAATGAGCAGTTCTTC. Protein: CASSPAREYNEQFF.

This clonotype was found a few times. This chain links TRBV20-1 with TRBJ2-3, with D perhaps TRBD1 (5 bases). V dropped 6 bases and J dropped 6 bases, with 13 bases sitting between them. Germline values: CDR1 DFQATT, CDR2 SNEGSKA (reference sequence). The CDR3 consists of 12 residues. CDR3 sequence reads: CSAPGQRDTQYF. The CDR3 region has the DNA TGCAGTGCCCCAGGGCAGAGGGATACGCAGTATTTT.

The table lists this clonotype with many counts. The chain combines TRBV7-2 with TRBJ2-3; D ambiguous. The V gene lost 3 bases and the J gene lost 5 bases, with 6 bases spanning the gap. Per germline, CDR1 SGHTA and CDR2 FQGNSA. This CDR3 spans 12 amino acids. The DNA of the CDR3 is TGTGCCAGCAGCTTGACAAGAGATACGCAGTATTTT. Translation: CASSLTRDTQYF.

The chain recombines TRBV24-1 with TRBJ2-3; 8 bases fit TRBD1. The CDR3 is 18 amino acids. The trim removed 9 bases at V and 2 bases at J, leaving 18 bases unmatched. Germline CDR1 is KGHDR and CDR2 is SFDVKD. The CDR3 loop reads CATAAVTGAFGATDTQYF. CDR3 nucleotides: TGTGCCACCGCGGCAGTGACAGGGGCTTTTGGTGCCACAGATACGCAGTATTTT.

The V call is TRBV12-3 or TRBV12-4, the J call TRBJ2-1, with 9 positions matching TRBD1. V dropped 6 bases and J dropped 5; count of bases not matched to a gene: 5. This CDR3 comprises 14 residues. CDR3 in amino acids: CASRRTGVDNEQFF. CDR3 nucleotide sequence: TGTGCCAGCAGAAGGACAGGGGTTGACAATGAGCAGTTCTTC.

This clonotype was detected only a few times. V and J are TRBV7-8 and TRBJ2-5; D is unclear. The CDR3 is made up of 15 amino acids. Trimming took 2 bases from V and 4 from J, leaving 14 bases between them. Germline loops: CDR1 SGHVS, CDR2 FQNEAQ. DNA for the CDR3: TGTGCCAGCAGCTTATTGGTGTCCGGGCGAGAGACCCAGTACTTC. Its protein product is CASSLLVSGRETQYF.